The 12 T cell receptor beta chains below come from one sample, sequenced in a study of technical replicates of blood from a few donors. The table came from immunoSEQ multiplex PCR; TCRdb's copy has only in-frame clones and leaves some out. Here the sample spans around 63,000 clones, 80% to 95% being singletons. The sample was PBMCs. The source of these receptors is a human donor in good health. Some clones in this sample may be carry-over from other donors' samples.

The CDR3 DNA follows: TGCGCCAGCAGCCAGACTTGGAATGAGCAGTTCTTC. Protein: CASSQTWNEQFF. The V gene is TRBV4-3, the J gene TRBJ2-1; D gene uncertain. Trimming removed 3 bases from V and 7 bases from J, with 7 bases in between. The CDR3 has 12 residues. The germline V gene encodes CDR1 LGHNA and CDR2 YSLEER.

The rearrangement joins TRBV5-1 to TRBJ2-3; a weak D match, TRBD1 (5 bases). Trimming removed 5 bases at V and 2 bases at J, with 15 bases between. The germline gives CDR1 SGHRS, CDR2 YFSETQ. This CDR3 comprises 15 residues. In nucleotides, the CDR3 is TGCGCCAGCAGACGAAAACAGGAGCCCACAGATACGCAGTATTTT. This translates into CASRRKQEPTDTQYF.

The gene calls are TRBV13 and TRBJ2-1; 12 bases match TRBD2. In germline, CDR1 is PRHDT, CDR2 FYEKMQ (reference sequence). Losses at the gene ends were 5 bases for V and 4 bases for J; bases not matched to a gene: 9. The CDR3 runs to 17 residues. The DNA for the CDR3 is TGTGCCAGCAGCCCGGACTCACTAGCGGGGGGATACAATGAGCAGTTCTTC. It encodes CASSPDSLAGGYNEQFF.

This chain connects TRBV11-2 to TRBJ2-7, with 9 positions matching TRBD1. This CDR3 is built from 13 residues. Germline CDR1 and CDR2: SGHAT and FQNNGV. Trimming removed 5 bases from V and 3 bases from J; junction bases left unmatched: 2. The CDR3 spells CASSATGGYEQYF. In nucleotides, the CDR3 is TGTGCCAGCAGCGCGACAGGGGGCTACGAGCAGTACTTC.

The V gene is TRBV7-2, the J gene TRBJ1-1; tentative D call: TRBD1 (5 bases). Germline CDR1 is SGHTA and CDR2 is FQGNSA. The V end lost 5 bases, the J end lost 3 bases, and 10 bases lay between the germline ends. CDR3 length equals 13 residues. This CDR3 is CASSTWGDTEAFF. The CDR3 DNA is TGTGCCAGCAGCACCTGGGGGGACACTGAAGCTTTCTTT.

This rearrangement joins TRBV5-1 to TRBJ1-2; 9 nucleotides match TRBD1. The CDR3 length is 13 residues. Germline CDR1 and CDR2: SGHRS and YFSETQ. V gave up 4 bases and J gave up 5 bases; unmatched junction bases: 3. The CDR3 DNA reads as TGCGCCAGCAGCCAGACAGGGGGTTATGGCTACACCTTC. Protein: CASSQTGGYGYTF.

The CDR3 DNA follows: TGTGCCAGCAGTACCTACTACGAGCAGTACTTC. Amino acid sequence: CASSTYYEQYF. V is TRBV6-4 and J is TRBJ2-7; D uncertain. V lost 5 bases, J lost 3 bases, and 5 bases lay in between. The CDR3 runs to 11 residues. The germline V gene has CDR1 MRHNA and CDR2 SNTAGT.

The genes are TRBV13 and TRBJ2-7; D possibly corresponds to TRBD1 (5 bases). Germline V gives CDR1 PRHDT, CDR2 FYEKMQ (reference sequence). Trimming took off 0 bases at V and 1 base at J, with 10 bases between the two ends. The CDR3 loop spans 15 amino acids. DNA for the CDR3: TGTGCCAGCAGCTTAGGAAGGGGATCGTCCTACGAGCAGTACTTC. Residues: CASSLGRGSSYEQYF.

The rearrangement links TRBV4-2 to TRBJ1-2; D unclear. This CDR3 spans 17 amino acids. The V and J ends lost 1 base and 5 bases respectively, with 20 bases between them. Germline V gene sequence: CDR1 LGHNA, CDR2 YNFKEQ. CDR3 loop: CASSQVEGEGWVYGYTF. The CDR3 region has the DNA TGTGCCAGCAGCCAAGTGGAAGGCGAGGGATGGGTTTATGGCTACACCTTC.

J is TRBJ2-7 and V is TRBV7-3; 7 positions agree with TRBD1. J lost 3 bases, V lost 7 bases, and 9 bases had no gene match. The germline gives CDR1 SGHTA, CDR2 FQGTGA. The CDR3 is 14 amino acids. CDR3 sequence reads: CASTPLGDSYEQYF. Written as DNA, the CDR3 is TGTGCCAGCACCCCCCTCGGGGACAGCTACGAGCAGTACTTC. The full variable domain, with the rest looked up from reference TRBV7-3 and TRBJ2-7, is GAGVSQTPSNKVTEKGKYVELRCDPISGHTALYWYRQSLGQGPEFLIYFQGTGAADDSGLPNDRFFAVRPEGSVSTLKIQRTERGDSAVYLCASTPLGDSYEQYFGPGTRLTVT.

The V and J genes are TRBV5-1 and TRBJ1-1; D is uncertain. Germline lookup yields CDR1 SGHRS and CDR2 YFSETQ. Trimming removed 0 bases from V and 6 bases from J, with 21 bases in between. The CDR3 runs 17 residues. The CDR3 DNA reads TGCGCCAGCAGCTTGGCATCACGCCAACAAGGCCGGGCTGAAGCTTTCTTT. It encodes CASSLASRQQGRAEAFF.

This clone was seen just once. This CDR3 is CASSPDSYEQYF. The CDR3, as DNA: TGTGCCAGCAGCCCGGACTCGTACGAGCAGTACTTC. V gene TRBV4-2 combines with J gene TRBJ2-7; D is possibly TRBD2 (5 bases). The ends were cut back, 4 bases at V and 4 bases at J, with 8 bases in the middle. This CDR3 region has 12 residues. Germline CDR1 LGHNA, CDR2 YNFKEQ.